This is a list of T cell receptor beta chains from one sample in a study of blood T cell repertoires in COVID-19. Sequencing used immunoSEQ multiplex PCR; TCRdb keeps in-frame clones, though not all of them. Counted here are roughly 84,000 clones, around 75% occurring once; the ten biggest clones make up about 4%. The sample consisted of peripheral blood. These receptors all come from a woman between 45 and 65 years old with acute or convalescent COVID-19. Each CDR3 is given with its conserved first and last residue. D genes are given only for firm matches. Size tells how often a clone was seen (once, few, many) or the class of an expanded clone, and some rows leave it out.

>TRBJ2-1|TRBD2|.|TRBV5-1
TGCGCCAGCAGCTTGGGGTTAGCGGGGGCCTACAATGAGCAGTTCTTC
CASSLGLAGAYNEQFF
>TRBJ1-2|.|.|TRBV19
TGTGCCAGTAGTAAGGGGGAAGGCTATGGCTACACCTTC
CASSKGEGYGYTF
>TRBJ1-5|.|.|TRBV7-2
TGTGCCAGCAGCTTAGCGTCCCAGAACAATCAGCCCCAGCATTTT
CASSLASQNNQPQHF
>TRBJ2-5|.|.|TRBV5-1
TGCGCCAGCAGTGGCGGGGGCGTTCTGGAGACCCAGTACTTC
CASSGGGVLETQYF
>TRBJ1-1|TRBD1|.|TRBV7-2
TGTGCCAGCAGCTTAAGGACAGGGGGCTCTGAAGCTTTCTTT
CASSLRTGGSEAFF
>TRBJ2-5|.|.|TRBV6-6
TGTGCCAGCAGTTACGGCGCAGGGGTACAAGAGACCCAGTACTTC
CASSYGAGVQETQYF
>TRBJ1-5|.|.|TRBV6-5
TGTGCCAGCAGCGTTGCCGGAGGGTGGACCCAGCATTTT
CASSVAGGWTQHF
>TRBJ2-7|.|.|TRBV6-5
TGTGCCAGCAGTTTATTACAGGCTTCCGAGCAGTACTTC
CASSLLQASEQYF
>TRBJ2-7|.|.|TRBV6-5
TGTGCCAGCATCGGCCAGGGTCACTACGAGCAGTACTTC
CASIGQGHYEQYF
>TRBJ2-3|TRBD2|.|TRBV5-1
TGCGCCAGCAGCTTGGAAGGTAGCGGGGCCACAGATACGCAGTATTTT
CASSLEGSGATDTQYF
>TRBJ2-1|.|few|TRBV27
TGTGCCAGCAGTTTGACGCAGGGGCTAGGAAATGAGCAGTTCTTC
CASSLTQGLGNEQFF
>TRBJ1-5|.|.|TRBV7-8
TGTGCCAGCAGCTTTCAGACAGCGTATAGCAATCAGCCCCAGCATTTT
CASSFQTAYSNQPQHF
>TRBJ1-2|.|.|TRBV12-3/TRBV12-4
TGTGCCAGCACGGGTACTAACTATGGCTACACCTTC
CASTGTNYGYTF
>TRBJ1-5|.|few|TRBV5-8
TGTGCCAGCAGCCAGAAAGAGGGCAATCAGCCCCAGCATTTT
CASSQKEGNQPQHF
>TRBJ2-5|TRBD1|.|TRBV4-1
TGCGCCAGCAGCCAAGAAAGGGCAGGGGGCTCAGAGACCCAGTACTTC
CASSQERAGGSETQYF
>TRBJ2-2|.|.|TRBV7-3
TGTGCCAGCAGTCAACTAGCGAACACCGGGGAGCTGTTTTTT
CASSQLANTGELFF
>TRBJ1-6|TRBD1|.|TRBV28
TGTGCCAGCAGCAAACAGGGGAATTCACCCCTCCACTTT
CASSKQGNSPLHF
>TRBJ2-7|.|.|TRBV11-1
TGTGCCAGCAGCCCGGGACAGCGGGTTGGGGAGCAGTACTTC
CASSPGQRVGEQYF